These 26 T cell receptor beta chains share one sample of origin, sequenced in a study of technical replicates of blood from a handful of donors. This table comes from immunoSEQ multiplex PCR, and its TCRdb copy is limited to in-frame clones, with some not included. Of approximately 29,000 clones detected, 90% to 95% appear once; the ten largest clones hold approximately 4%. The sequencing input was PBMCs. The receptors were sampled from a human donor in good health. Some clones in this sample may be carry-over from other donors' samples.

This sequence joins TRBV21-1 and TRBJ2-2; TRBD2, the D gene given by the table, was not confirmed from the DNA. TRBV21-1 is annotated as a pseudogene. CDR3 length: 19 residues. CDR3 sequence: CASSKVGLAGGPSTGELFF. The CDR3 bases are TGTGCCAGCAGCAAAGTGGGATTAGCGGGGGGGCCGAGCACCGGGGAGCTGTTTTTT.

This chain connects TRBV15 to TRBJ2-3, with 9 bases identical to TRBD2. The length of the CDR3 is 20 residues. In germline, CDR1 is LNHNV, CDR2 YYDKDF (reference sequence). The ends lost 1 base at V and 2 bases at J; junction bases unmatched: 16. The CDR3 region has the DNA TGTGCCACCAGCAGAGGACGGCGGCTAGCGGGAACTAAATACACAGATACGCAGTATTTT. Translation gives CATSRGRRLAGTKYTDTQYF.

This clone was observed a single time. This chain uses TRBV4-2 with TRBJ1-1; 7 bases map to TRBD1. The CDR3 sequence is 15 residues long. CDR1 and CDR2 (germline): LGHNA, YNFKEQ. The V and J ends lost 4 bases and 4 bases, in that order; junction bases with no gene match: 9. In DNA, the CDR3 is TGTGCCAGCAGCCCAGGGGCGGGGACAGCCACTGAAGCTTTCTTT. Its translation: CASSPGAGTATEAFF.

The CDR3 loop is CASSPTTGNTEAFF. The CDR3 region has the DNA TGTGCCAGCAGCCCGACGACAGGGAACACTGAAGCTTTCTTT. The gene calls are TRBV9 and TRBJ1-1; TRBD1 is a possible D gene (6 bases). The CDR3 consists of 14 residues. V was shortened by 4 bases and J by 1 base, with 11 bases between the two germline ends. The germline V gene has CDR1 SGDLS and CDR2 YYNGEE.

The chain combines TRBV7-9 with TRBJ1-3, with D possibly matching TRBD1 (6 bases). V gave up 4 bases and J gave up 2 bases, with 9 bases separating them. CDR1 and CDR2 from the germline V gene are SEHNR and FQNEAQ (reference sequence). The length of the CDR3 is 14 residues. CDR3 bases: TGTGCCAGCAGCTCAGGGGCCGCTGGAAACACCATATATTTT. The encoded protein is CASSSGAAGNTIYF.

This sequence joins TRBV30 and TRBJ1-5; tentative D call: TRBD1 (5 bases). Germline lookup yields CDR1 GTSNPN and CDR2 SVGIG (reference sequence). Deletions cut 4 bases from V and 0 bases from J, with 7 bases between. This CDR3 region has 13 residues. Here the CDR3 DNA reads TGTGCCTGGAATAGGGGTAGCAATCAGCCCCAGCATTTT. Its translation is CAWNRGSNQPQHF. Looking up the rest from reference TRBV30 and TRBJ1-5 gives the full variable domain: SQTIHQWPATLVQPVGSPLSLECTVEGTSNPNLYWYRQAAGRGLQLLFYSVGIGQISSEVPQNLSASRPQDRQFILSSKKLLLSDSGFYLCAWNRGSNQPQHFGDGTRLSIL.

The chain is built from TRBV29-1 and TRBJ1-1; 7 nucleotides match TRBD1. The CDR3 is 12 residues long. Germline lookup yields CDR1 SQVTM and CDR2 ANQGSEA. The junction had 0 bases not matched to a gene; V was cut back by 4 bases and J by 1 base. The CDR3 nucleotides are TGCAGCGTTGGGACAGGGAACACTGAAGCTTTCTTT. Translation gives CSVGTGNTEAFF.

The chain couples TRBV9 to TRBJ1-3, with 8 bases lining up with TRBD1. The germline V gene encodes CDR1 SGDLS and CDR2 YYNGEE. The junction had 5 bases not matched to a gene; V was cut back by 0 bases and J by 3 bases. The CDR3 contains 16 residues. The CDR3 nucleotides read TGTGCCAGCAGCGTAGGCCCAGGGGGCGGTGGAAACACCATATATTTT. Residues: CASSVGPGGGGNTIYF.

The gene calls are TRBV5-1 and TRBJ2-2; TRBD2 matches at 10 bases. The CDR3 covers 14 residues. V dropped 4 bases and J dropped 6; count of bases not matched to a gene: 3. Germline V gives CDR1 SGHRS, CDR2 YFSETQ. The CDR3 is CASSPTSGSGELFF. The CDR3 region has the DNA TGCGCCAGCAGCCCGACTAGCGGGTCCGGGGAGCTGTTTTTT.

V gene TRBV7-6 combines with J gene TRBJ1-4, with 8 bases matching TRBD1. The germline V gene encodes CDR1 SGHVS and CDR2 FNYEAQ. V lost 4 bases and J lost 6; bases outside the gene matches: 16. The CDR3 is 18 amino acids. The CDR3 is CASSSREQGVRGYEKLFF. The DNA of the CDR3 is TGTGCCAGCAGCTCCCGTGAACAGGGGGTTAGGGGTTATGAAAAACTGTTTTTT.

This clone was detected a few times. CDR3 nucleotide sequence: TGTGCCAGCAGCTTAGTCGGCAGGGGCGCGACACAGTACGAGCAGTACTTC. It specifies CASSLVGRGATQYEQYF. The chain joins TRBV7-2 to TRBJ2-7, with a tentative D call TRBD1 (6 bases). CDR1 and CDR2 (germline): SGHTA, FQGNSA. Trimming stripped 1 base from V and 4 bases from J, with 20 bases between. There are 17 residues in the CDR3.

The chain employs TRBV25-1 and TRBJ1-1; D unresolved. V lost 1 base and J lost 9, with 12 bases in between. The CDR3 totals 13 residues. CDR1 and CDR2 from the germline V gene are MGHDK and SYGVNS. In DNA form, the CDR3 reads TGTGCCAGCAGTGAATCGATTACAGCTAAAGCTTTCTTT. Translating it yields CASSESITAKAFF. The full variable domain, in which reference TRBV25-1 and TRBJ1-1 provide the parts outside the CDR3, is EADIYQTPRYLVIGTGKKITLECSQTMGHDKMYWYQQDPGMELHLIHYSYGVNSTEKGDLSSESTVSRIRTEHFPLTLESARPSHTSQYLCASSESITAKAFFGQGTRLTVV.

The gene calls are TRBV18 and TRBJ2-7, with TRBD1 identical over 7 bases. The V segment lost 2 bases and the J segment 2 bases; nucleotides outside the gene matches: 3. The CDR3 length is 14 residues. The V gene's germline CDR1 is KGHSH and CDR2 LQKENI. CDR3 in DNA: TGTGCCAGCTCACCAGGGGACAGCACCTACGAGCAGTACTTC. Its translation: CASSPGDSTYEQYF.

V usage is TRBV7-9 and J usage is TRBJ2-7, with a tentative D call TRBD2 (6 bases). The germline V and J ends were trimmed by 2 bases and 2 bases, with 10 bases remaining between them. Germline V gene sequence: CDR1 SEHNR, CDR2 FQNEAQ (reference sequence). The length of the CDR3 is 14 residues. The CDR3 here is CASSLRGIPYEQYF. The CDR3 region has the DNA TGTGCCAGCAGCTTACGGGGGATCCCCTACGAGCAGTACTTC.

This clone showed up just once. The chain carries TRBV6-5 and TRBJ1-2; 8 positions match TRBD1. CDR3 length equals 15 residues. Per germline, CDR1 MNHEY and CDR2 SVGAGI. With V trimmed by 6 bases and J by 4 bases, 10 bases remained unmatched. The CDR3 nucleotides are TGTGCCAGCAGAATTGGGGCAGGGGGCGTCTATGGCTACACCTTC. It yields the protein CASRIGAGGVYGYTF.

The CDR3 DNA is TGTGCCAGCAGTTACTCGTTTCAAGGGGCAAGAGGCTACACCTTC. Translation: CASSYSFQGARGYTF. The chain couples TRBV6-5 to TRBJ1-2; weak D call: TRBD1 (5 bases). The CDR3 spans 15 residues. Germline loops: CDR1 MNHEY, CDR2 SVGAGI. The ends were cut back, 0 bases at V and 8 bases at J, with 16 bases in the middle.

The chain carries TRBV5-4 and TRBJ2-7; TRBD2 might be the D (6 bases). The V end lost 0 bases, the J end lost 3 bases, and 13 bases lay between the germline ends. The CDR3 covers 15 residues. Germline V CDR1 and CDR2: SGHNT, YYREEE (reference sequence). CDR3 bases: TGTGCCAGCAGCTTGGAACACGGGACTTACTACGAGCAGTACTTC. This translates into CASSLEHGTYYEQYF.

The rearrangement joins TRBV9 to TRBJ2-4, with no clear D. V shed 0 bases and J shed 6 bases, with 13 bases lying between them. The V gene's germline CDR1 is SGDLS and CDR2 YYNGEE. The CDR3 extends over 15 amino acids. The CDR3 loop reads CASSVASGVGNIQYF. The CDR3 DNA sequence: TGTGCCAGCAGCGTAGCTTCCGGAGTCGGAAACATTCAGTACTTC.

DNA of the CDR3: TGTGCCAGCAGTTACTCTGGGACTACTTCCTACGAGCAGTACTTC. It encodes CASSYSGTTSYEQYF. The chain joins TRBV6-5 to TRBJ2-7; TRBD2 aligns across 7 bases. CDR1 MNHEY and CDR2 SVGAGI come from the germline V gene. The CDR3 is 15 residues long. The V gene end was trimmed by 0 bases and the J gene end by 1 base; junction bases not matched to a gene: 3.

DNA for the CDR3: TGTGCCAGCAGCTTAGTGGGACAGGGGGTGAACACCTATGGCTACACCTTC. Protein: CASSLVGQGVNTYGYTF. The rearrangement uses TRBV7-2 and TRBJ1-2; 11 bases match TRBD1. V shed 1 base and J 4 bases; nucleotides not matched to a gene: 8. Germline V lookup: CDR1 SGHTA, CDR2 FQGNSA. This CDR3 has 17 residues.

This chain links TRBV7-9 with TRBJ2-7; D might be TRBD2 (6 bases). V shed 0 bases and J shed 7 bases, with 10 bases lying between them. This CDR3 is 13 amino acids long. The germline V gene encodes CDR1 SEHNR and CDR2 FQNEAQ (reference sequence). For the CDR3, the DNA is TGTGCCAGCAGCTTAGCACTAGCTGGGGAGCAGTACTTC. It codes for CASSLALAGEQYF.

The V call is TRBV2, the J call TRBJ2-1; no clear D. Trimming removed 1 base from V and 9 bases from J, with 16 bases in between. The CDR3 is 15 residues long. The V gene's germline CDR1 is SNHLY and CDR2 FYNNEI. This CDR3 reads CASSEVSESLGEQFF. The DNA for the CDR3 is TGTGCCAGCAGTGAAGTGTCCGAGTCGCTCGGTGAGCAGTTCTTC.

This rearrangement joins TRBV5-1 to TRBJ2-7; the D is unclear. Germline V CDR1 and CDR2: SGHRS, YFSETQ. V dropped 5 bases and J dropped 3 bases, with 6 bases sitting between them. This CDR3 region has 11 residues. This CDR3 reads CASRFNYEQYF. The CDR3 DNA is TGCGCCAGCAGGTTTAACTACGAGCAGTACTTC.

This rearrangement joins TRBV23-1 to TRBJ2-3; 9 positions match TRBD2. TRBV23-1 is known as an ORF, though its function is uncertain. Trimming took 9 bases from V and 2 from J; bases not matched to a gene: 9. The CDR3 length is 15 residues. In DNA form, the CDR3 reads TGCGCCAGACGTGGAGCGGGGGGATCCACAGATACGCAGTATTTT. It encodes CARRGAGGSTDTQYF.

The chain employs TRBV9 and TRBJ1-2; D is uncertain. V dropped 0 bases and J dropped 2 bases, with 11 bases sitting between them. There are 15 residues in the CDR3. Germline-derived CDR1 and CDR2 are SGDLS and YYNGEE. CDR3 DNA: TGTGCCAGCAGCGTAGACCCCGAACGGAACTATGGCTACACCTTC. Translating it yields CASSVDPERNYGYTF.

In DNA, the CDR3 is TGTGCCAGCACCCCTTACGGGGGGCGTGGCACAGATACGCAGTATTTT. It specifies CASTPYGGRGTDTQYF. The chain links TRBV27 to TRBJ2-3; D may be TRBD2 (7 bases). CDR3 length equals 16 residues. Germline CDR1 MNHEY, CDR2 SMNVEV (reference sequence). The germline V and J ends were trimmed by 7 bases and 1 base, with 18 bases remaining between them.